One sample yielded the 32 T cell receptor beta chains listed below, sequenced in a study of blood T cell repertoires in COVID-19 (dated by TCRdb to about 2020). The library was produced with the immunoSEQ multiplex PCR assay. TCRdb took this table from immuneACCESS and kept in-frame rearrangements with V and J called. Such tables lack part of the clones; where checked against another copy, unresolved V genes explain under half of the gap, and the rest is unexplained. A total of under 200,000 clones appear in this sample, approximately 82% of them only once. Approximately 18% of the sample is taken by the ten largest. The specimen was PBMCs or T cells enriched from blood (not recorded which). The receptors stem from a man aged 55 to 70 who had recovered from COVID-19.

The rearrangement joins TRBV7-9 to TRBJ1-1; 9 bases line up with TRBD1. CDR1 SEHNR and CDR2 FQNEAQ come from the germline V gene (reference sequence). V lost 5 bases, J lost 4 bases, and 11 bases stayed unmatched. CDR3 length: 16 residues. CDR3 sequence (DNA): TGTGCCAGCAGCAAAGAGGACAGGGGAGGCGGCACTGAAGCTTTCTTT. Translation gives CASSKEDRGGGTEAFF.

The chain uses TRBV25-1 and TRBJ1-1; weak D call: TRBD1 (5 bases). The CDR3 loop spans 13 amino acids. Between the trimmed V and J ends, which lost 4 bases and 1 base, there was a span of 7 bases. Germline V gene data show CDR1 as MGHDK and CDR2 as SYGVNS. Here the CDR3 DNA reads TGTGCCAGCAGTGTGCAGGGGAACACTGAAGCTTTCTTT. This codes for CASSVQGNTEAFF.

The genes are TRBV11-2 and TRBJ2-7, with 9 nucleotides matching TRBD2. The CDR3 sequence is 17 residues long. V lost 4 bases and J lost 5; bases outside the gene matches: 15. The germline CDR1 and CDR2 sequences are SGHAT and FQNNGV. The CDR3 DNA reads TGTGCCAGCAGCTCCGGGGGTGCGGGAGGGCCGTCGAACGAGCAGTACTTC. It is translated as CASSSGGAGGPSNEQYF.

The CDR3 spells CASSLPGVTGNTIYF. In nucleotides, the CDR3 is TGTGCCAGCAGCTTGCCGGGGGTTACTGGAAACACCATATATTTT. The V gene is TRBV5-4, the J gene TRBJ1-3, with D perhaps matching TRBD1 (5 bases). The CDR3 extends over 15 amino acids. The V end was cut by 1 base, the J end by 2 bases, with 10 bases between. Germline V CDR1 and CDR2: SGHNT, YYREEE (reference sequence).

The chain has TRBV6-1 and TRBJ1-4, with TRBD1 matching over 7 bases. Germline assignment: CDR1 MNHNS and CDR2 SASEGT. V trimming: 3 bases; J trimming: 6 bases; junction bases outside the gene matches: 10. This CDR3 contains 16 residues. Here the CDR3 reads CASSDGTAYPHEKLFF. The CDR3 DNA reads TGTGCCAGCAGTGACGGGACAGCTTATCCCCATGAAAAACTGTTTTTT.

This clone was seen a handful of times. This chain uses TRBV6-1 with TRBJ1-5; 7 bases fit TRBD1. Trimming cost V 3 bases and J 5 bases; bases outside gene matches: 7. CDR1 is MNHNS and CDR2 is SASEGT in the germline V gene. This CDR3 has 15 amino acids. The CDR3 nucleotides are TGTGCCAGCAGTGATTCCGACAGGGCAGATCAGCCCCAGCATTTT. It specifies CASSDSDRADQPQHF.

The sample holds a few counts of this clone. The chain couples TRBV24-1 to TRBJ2-1; 16 bases are a match to TRBD2. The CDR3 consists of 17 residues. V gave up 2 bases and J gave up 4 bases; unmatched junction bases: 1. CDR1 is KGHDR and CDR2 is SFDVKD in the germline V gene. The CDR3 DNA is TGTGCCACCAGTGATTGGGGACTAGCGGGAGGGTACAATGAGCAGTTCTTC. Translated, it gives CATSDWGLAGGYNEQFF.

CDR3 DNA: TGTGCCAGTAGTCCCATTGCGGGTGATACCTACGAGCAGTACTTC. Its protein is CASSPIAGDTYEQYF. The rearrangement joins TRBV19 to TRBJ2-7; the D gene is possibly TRBD2 (5 bases). In germline, CDR1 is LNHDA, CDR2 SQIVND (reference sequence). V lost 5 bases and J lost 2, with 16 bases in between. This CDR3 has 15 residues.

The J gene is TRBJ1-4, the V gene TRBV19; a weak D match, TRBD1 (5 bases). This CDR3 comprises 13 residues. The germline CDR1 and CDR2 sequences are LNHDA and SQIVND (reference sequence). The germline V and J ends were trimmed by 5 bases and 8 bases, with 12 bases remaining between them. Written as DNA, the CDR3 is TGTGCCAGTAGTCCAGACAGAGGAGAAAAACTGTTTTTT. This sequence encodes CASSPDRGEKLFF.

The CDR3 DNA follows: TGTGCCAGCAGCTTAACGCCTTGGGCCAATGAGCAGTTCTTC. This gives the protein CASSLTPWANEQFF. The gene calls are TRBV7-2 and TRBJ2-1; D unresolved. The CDR3 consists of 14 residues. V lost 2 bases, J lost 6 bases, and 11 bases lay in between. Germline V gene lookup returns CDR1 SGHTA and CDR2 FQGNSA.

The chain uses TRBV3-1 (or the pseudogene TRBV3-2) and TRBJ2-2; 9 positions agree with TRBD2. Germline-derived CDR1 and CDR2 are LGHDT and YNNKEL (reference sequence). J gave up 1 base and V 0 bases, and 6 bases lay outside the gene matches. The CDR3 is made up of 18 amino acids. The CDR3 here is CASSQEIGAGGNTGELFF. CDR3 nucleotide sequence: TGTGCCAGCAGCCAAGAAATAGGAGCGGGAGGGAACACCGGGGAGCTGTTTTTT.

The genes are TRBV4-1 and TRBJ2-1; TRBD2 aligns across 9 bases. This CDR3 has 17 residues. The V gene's germline CDR1 is MGHRA and CDR2 YSYEKL. V lost 1 base and J lost 9; bases outside the gene matches: 13. The CDR3 DNA reads TGCGCCAGCAGCCAAGGGGCTAGCGGGGTGTCATTTGGTGAGCAGTTCTTC. Protein sequence: CASSQGASGVSFGEQFF.

V usage is TRBV2 and J usage is TRBJ2-7, with 11 nucleotides matching TRBD2. Per germline, CDR1 SNHLY and CDR2 FYNNEI. The CDR3 is 16 amino acids. V lost 6 bases to trimming and J lost 4 bases; unmatched junction nucleotides: 11. As DNA, the CDR3 is TGTGCCAGCAGCAGTCCCGGGACTAGCGGAGTTTACGAGCAGTACTTC. It is translated as CASSSPGTSGVYEQYF.

This chain joins TRBV3-1 (or the pseudogene TRBV3-2) and TRBJ1-1, with a tentative D call TRBD1 (6 bases). The CDR3 extends over 15 amino acids. Germline V gives CDR1 LGHDT, CDR2 YNNKEL (reference sequence). V lost 5 bases and J lost 1, with 14 bases in between. CDR3 region: CASSARDTWNTEAFF. In nucleotides, the CDR3 is TGTGCCAGCAGCGCTCGGGACACCTGGAACACTGAAGCTTTCTTT.

The chain employs TRBV5-1 and TRBJ2-7, with unresolved D. CDR3 length: 13 residues. Germline-derived CDR1 and CDR2 are SGHRS and YFSETQ. V lost 0 bases to trimming and J lost 4 bases, with 8 bases between them. The CDR3 is CASSLGAQYEQYF. CDR3 nucleotide sequence: TGCGCCAGCAGCTTGGGGGCCCAATACGAGCAGTACTTC.

V and J are TRBV30 and TRBJ1-2; 7 bases agree with TRBD1. V lost 5 bases to trimming and J lost 4 bases; unmatched junction nucleotides: 7. This CDR3 has 13 amino acids. Germline-derived CDR1 and CDR2 are GTSNPN and SVGIG (reference sequence). CDR3 protein: CAWPSAGGYGYTF. In nucleotides, the CDR3 is TGTGCCTGGCCCTCGGCAGGGGGCTATGGCTACACCTTC.

The CDR3 nucleotides read TGTGCCAGCAGCCTATGGACTAGCGGGGTTCAAGAGACCCAGTACTTC. Amino acids: CASSLWTSGVQETQYF. The chain joins TRBV7-7 to TRBJ2-5, with 12 bases fitting TRBD2. Germline CDR1 SSHAT, CDR2 FNYEAQ (reference sequence). V was clipped by 5 bases and J by 2 bases; unmatched bases: 6. The CDR3 has 16 residues.

The chain employs TRBV5-4 and TRBJ2-2, with TRBD2 matching 9 bases. This CDR3 region has 16 residues. Per the germline V gene, CDR1 is SGHNT and CDR2 is YYREEE (reference sequence). The ends lost 2 bases at V and 7 bases at J; junction bases unmatched: 9. The CDR3 spells CASSLGGLAGSGELFF. The DNA of the CDR3 is TGTGCCAGCAGCTTAGGCGGGCTAGCGGGGAGCGGGGAGCTGTTTTTT.

The chain employs TRBV6-5 and TRBJ2-7, with TRBD1 matching 8 bases. The CDR3 has 15 residues. Per the germline V gene, CDR1 is MNHEY and CDR2 is SVGAGI. V dropped 6 bases and J dropped 4; count of bases not matched to a gene: 11. The CDR3 here is CASSDIPGQEYEQYF. The CDR3 bases are TGTGCCAGCAGCGATATCCCGGGACAGGAGTACGAGCAGTACTTC.

J is TRBJ2-1 and V is TRBV7-3, with 8 bases lining up with TRBD2. The germline CDR1 and CDR2 sequences are SGHTA and FQGTGA. CDR3 length: 15 residues. J was trimmed by 3 bases and V by 3 bases; bases with no gene match: 4. CDR3 in DNA: TGTGCCAGCAGCTTCACCGGGACTAGCTACAATGAGCAGTTCTTC. Translating gives CASSFTGTSYNEQFF.

This clone was found a few times. The rearrangement links TRBV13 to TRBJ2-2, with 13 bases identical to TRBD2. Germline V CDR1 and CDR2: PRHDT, FYEKMQ (reference sequence). CDR3 length: 19 residues. The V gene end was trimmed by 0 bases and the J gene end by 0 bases; junction bases not matched to a gene: 4. DNA for the CDR3: TGTGCCAGCAGCTTAGGCGGGACTAGCGGGGCAGCGAACACCGGGGAGCTGTTTTTT. It translates to CASSLGGTSGAANTGELFF. Using reference TRBV13 and TRBJ2-2 for the parts outside the CDR3, the full variable domain is AAGVIQSPRHLIKEKRETATLKCYPIPRHDTVYWYQQGPGQDPQFLISFYEKMQSDKGSIPDRFSAQQFSDYHSELNMSSLELGDSALYFCASSLGGTSGAANTGELFFGEGSRLTVL.

The chain couples TRBV12-3 or TRBV12-4 to TRBJ2-1; TRBD1 matches 8 bases. This CDR3 comprises 12 residues. J gave up 13 bases and V 5 bases, and 7 bases lay outside the gene matches. The DNA for the CDR3 is TGTGCCAGCAGTCTATCAGGGGGCCCCCAGTTCTTC. This encodes CASSLSGGPQFF.

In its sample, this clone was seen a few times. The rearrangement uses TRBV19 and TRBJ2-3; 8 bases fit TRBD1. Germline trimming cut 9 bases from V and 5 bases from J; bases unmatched to any gene: 4. The CDR3 runs to 12 residues. The V gene's germline CDR1 is LNHDA and CDR2 SQIVND (reference sequence). CDR3 in amino acids: CASGQGLDTQYF. CDR3 nucleotide sequence: TGTGCCAGCGGACAGGGATTAGATACGCAGTATTTT. Together with reference TRBV19 and TRBJ2-3, the CDR3 gives the full variable domain: DGGITQSPKYLFRKEGQNVTLSCEQNLNHDAMYWYRQDPGQGLRLIYYSQIVNDFQKGDIAEGYSVSREKKESFPLTVTSAQKNPTAFYLCASGQGLDTQYFGPGTRLTVL.

The chain recombines TRBV19 with TRBJ1-1; TRBD1 is a possible D gene (6 bases). Germline CDR1 LNHDA, CDR2 SQIVND (reference sequence). The CDR3 is made up of 13 amino acids. V lost 6 bases, J lost 4 bases, and 12 bases lay in between. The CDR3 sequence is CASSQQGVTEAFF. The CDR3 coding sequence is TGTGCCAGTAGCCAACAGGGTGTCACTGAAGCTTTCTTT.

This chain links TRBV5-1 with TRBJ2-1; D is possibly TRBD2 (6 bases). With 0 bases removed from V and 0 bases from J, the gap between germline ends came to 16 bases. The CDR3 has 18 amino acids. Germline V lookup: CDR1 SGHRS, CDR2 YFSETQ. This chain's CDR3 is CASSLGWLATSSYNEQFF. CDR3 bases: TGCGCCAGCAGCTTGGGATGGCTAGCGACGAGCTCCTACAATGAGCAGTTCTTC. The whole variable domain, remainder taken from reference TRBV5-1 and TRBJ2-1, is KAGVTQTPRYLIKTRGQQVTLSCSPISGHRSVSWYQQTPGQGLQFLFEYFSETQRNKGNFPGRFSGRQFSNSRSEMNVSTLELGDSALYLCASSLGWLATSSYNEQFFGPGTRLTVL.

The chain combines TRBV12-2 with TRBJ1-3. TRBV12-2 is deemed a pseudogene. CDR3 length: 18 residues. The CDR3 sequence is CASRLDHELPSGGNTIYF. In nucleotides, the CDR3 is TGTGCAAGTCGCTTAGATCACGAGCTTCCAAGCGGTGGAAACACCATATATTTT.

V usage is TRBV27 and J usage is TRBJ2-7; D may be TRBD2 (5 bases). Germline V gene data show CDR1 as MNHEY and CDR2 as SMNVEV (reference sequence). V lost 6 bases to trimming and J lost 3 bases, with 12 bases between them. The CDR3 is 13 residues long. This chain's CDR3 is CASSFSRGYEQYF. CDR3 in DNA: TGTGCCAGCAGCTTTAGCCGGGGCTACGAGCAGTACTTC.

The chain combines TRBV5-1 with TRBJ1-2; D might be TRBD1 (5 bases). Germline V CDR1 and CDR2: SGHRS, YFSETQ. This CDR3 is built from 15 residues. The V end lost 0 bases, the J end lost 1 base, and 10 bases lay between the germline ends. CDR3 loop: CASSLDRDSNYGYTF. The CDR3 nucleotides read TGCGCCAGCAGCTTGGACCGAGACAGTAACTATGGCTACACCTTC. Supplemented by reference TRBV5-1 and TRBJ1-2, the full variable domain reads KAGVTQTPRYLIKTRGQQVTLSCSPISGHRSVSWYQQTPGQGLQFLFEYFSETQRNKGNFPGRFSGRQFSNSRSEMNVSTLELGDSALYLCASSLDRDSNYGYTFGSGTRLTVV.

The chain recombines TRBV7-9 with TRBJ2-7, with 13 positions matching TRBD2. CDR1 SEHNR and CDR2 FQNEAQ come from the germline V gene (reference sequence). V dropped 1 base and J dropped 0; count of bases not matched to a gene: 6. The CDR3 consists of 18 residues. The CDR3 coding sequence is TGTGCCAGCAGCTTAGGGACTAGCGGGAGCAGCTCCTCCTACGAGCAGTACTTC. This codes for CASSLGTSGSSSSYEQYF.

This clone appeared once. The rearrangement links TRBV19 to TRBJ1-1; a weak D match, TRBD1 (6 bases). V was pared by 5 bases and J by 3 bases, with 10 bases between. Germline V CDR1 and CDR2: LNHDA, SQIVND (reference sequence). This CDR3 is built from 13 residues. The CDR3 sequence is CASSPDSYTEAFF. The CDR3 DNA follows: TGTGCCAGTAGTCCGGACAGCTACACTGAAGCTTTCTTT. The variable domain in full, completed from reference TRBV19 and TRBJ1-1, reads DGGITQSPKYLFRKEGQNVTLSCEQNLNHDAMYWYRQDPGQGLRLIYYSQIVNDFQKGDIAEGYSVSREKKESFPLTVTSAQKNPTAFYLCASSPDSYTEAFFGQGTRLTVV.

This clone was detected only once. The rearrangement uses TRBV14 and TRBJ2-3; the match to TRBD2 covers 11 bases. Germline V lookup: CDR1 SGHDN, CDR2 FVKESK. The CDR3 has 18 residues. V lost 2 bases, J lost 3 bases, and 10 bases stayed unmatched. DNA of the CDR3: TGTGCCAGCAGCCAATATGGGGTAGCGGGGGGGCTGACAGATACGCAGTATTTT. This gives the protein CASSQYGVAGGLTDTQYF.

The genes are TRBV19 and TRBJ1-5; D may be TRBD1 (6 bases). V dropped 6 bases and J dropped 7 bases, with 13 bases sitting between them. Germline V gives CDR1 LNHDA, CDR2 SQIVND (reference sequence). The CDR3 length is 13 residues. The CDR3: CASRTTGTQPQHF. The DNA for the CDR3 is TGTGCCAGTAGGACGACAGGAACCCAGCCCCAGCATTTT.